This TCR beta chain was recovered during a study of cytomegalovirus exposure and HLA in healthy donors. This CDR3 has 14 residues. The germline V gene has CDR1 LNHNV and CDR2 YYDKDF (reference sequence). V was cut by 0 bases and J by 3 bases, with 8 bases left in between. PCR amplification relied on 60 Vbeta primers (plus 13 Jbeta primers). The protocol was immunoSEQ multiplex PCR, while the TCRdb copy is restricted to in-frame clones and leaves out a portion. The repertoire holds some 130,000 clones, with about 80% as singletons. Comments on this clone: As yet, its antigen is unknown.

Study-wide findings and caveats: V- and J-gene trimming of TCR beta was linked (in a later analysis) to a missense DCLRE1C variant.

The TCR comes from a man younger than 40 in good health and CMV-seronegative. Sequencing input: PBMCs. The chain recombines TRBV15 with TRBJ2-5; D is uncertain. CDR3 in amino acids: CATSRDLGKETQYF. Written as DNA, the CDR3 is TGTGCCACCAGCAGAGATCTCGGTAAAGAGACCCAGTACTTC.